This is a list of T cell receptor beta chains from one sample in a study of T cell responses to AZD1222 COVID-19 vaccine. Here immunoSEQ multiplex PCR was the method, and the copy in TCRdb shows in-frame clones only, minus some. The sample yields about 120,000 clones, 90% seen once. Material: peripheral blood, obtained 28 days after the second dose of the MenACWY control vaccine. The receptors were sampled from an adult who received the MenACWY meningococcal vaccine as a control. Each CDR3 is given with its conserved first and last residue. D genes are given only for firm matches. Only some rows state a clone size, as once, few, many or a class for expanded clones.

v_call,clone_size,cdr3_length,d_call,j_call,cdr3_nt,cdr3_aa
TRBV15,NA,15,NA,TRBJ2-2,TGTGCCACCAGCAGTGGCAGGGGCGACACCGGGGAGCTGTTTTTT,CATSSGRGDTGELFF
TRBV7-6,NA,14,NA,TRBJ2-7,TGTGCCAGCAGCTTAGAGGAGGGAGCCTACGAGCAGTACTTC,CASSLEEGAYEQYF
TRBV4-1,NA,13,NA,TRBJ2-4,TGCGCCAGCAGCCCCTACTTTGGGGACATTCAGTACTTC,CASSPYFGDIQYF
TRBV4-2,NA,14,TRBD1,TRBJ1-3,TGTGCCAGCAGCCAGGACAGGGCTGGAAACACCATATATTTT,CASSQDRAGNTIYF
TRBV27,NA,17,NA,TRBJ2-3,TGTGCCAGCAGGCAGACAACGAACAGAGTTAGCACAGATACGCAGTATTTT,CASRQTTNRVSTDTQYF
TRBV12-3/TRBV12-4,NA,13,NA,TRBJ2-7,TGTGCCAGCGGGGGGACACTTACCTACGAGCAGTACTTC,CASGGTLTYEQYF
TRBV20-1,NA,15,TRBD1,TRBJ2-1,TGCAGTGCTAGTCAGGGGACAGGAGATTCCCATGAGCAGTTCTTC,CSASQGTGDSHEQFF
TRBV28,NA,15,NA,TRBJ1-3,TGTGCCAGCAGTTTCCGAATCTGGGCCGGAAACACCATATATTTT,CASSFRIWAGNTIYF
TRBV24-1,NA,15,TRBD1,TRBJ2-7,TGTGCCACCAGTGACCCCCGGGACAGCCCCTACGAGCAGTACTTC,CATSDPRDSPYEQYF
TRBV5-1,NA,14,TRBD1,TRBJ1-1,TGCGCCAGCAGCCAGGGGGCGATGAACACTGAAGCTTTCTTT,CASSQGAMNTEAFF
TRBV7-9,NA,14,TRBD1,TRBJ2-4,TGTGCCAGCAGCCAGGGACAGGGGAAAAACATTCAGTACTTC,CASSQGQGKNIQYF
TRBV6-2/TRBV6-3,NA,15,NA,TRBJ2-5,TGTGCCAGCAGTTACGTCGTGGTCAGCCAAGAGACCCAGTACTTC,CASSYVVVSQETQYF
TRBV5-6,NA,14,NA,TRBJ1-4,TGTGCCAGCAGCCCAGACAGCTCAAATGAAAAACTGTTTTTT,CASSPDSSNEKLFF
TRBV27,NA,15,TRBD2,TRBJ2-3,TGTGCCAGCAGTTTACGGGGGGTTGACACAGATACGCAGTATTTT,CASSLRGVDTDTQYF
TRBV28,NA,11,NA,TRBJ1-1,TGTGCCAGCAGGTACCTCGAGGGGGCTTTCTTT,CASRYLEGAFF
TRBV2,NA,14,NA,TRBJ1-5,TGTGCCAGCGGGAAGGGAAGGAGCAATCAGCCCCAGCATTTT,CASGKGRSNQPQHF
TRBV24-1,NA,13,NA,TRBJ2-7,TGTGCCACCTCCGACAGGTCGATAGGCGAGCAGTACTTC,CATSDRSIGEQYF
TRBV15,NA,14,NA,TRBJ2-1,TGTGCCACCAGCAGAACCCTCCTTGGGAATGAGCAGTTCTTC,CATSRTLLGNEQFF
TRBV5-1,NA,16,TRBD2,TRBJ2-5,TGCGCCAGCAAGGCCTTGACTAGCGGGAGTGGTGAGACCCAGTACTTC,CASKALTSGSGETQYF
TRBV15,NA,15,TRBD1,TRBJ2-4,TGTGCCACCAGCAGATATGGACAGGAGCAAAACATTCAGTACTTC,CATSRYGQEQNIQYF
TRBV2,NA,14,NA,TRBJ1-5,TGTGCCAGCAGAGTGGACTTAAGGTATCAGCCCCAGCATTTT,CASRVDLRYQPQHF
TRBV27,NA,18,NA,TRBJ1-6,TGTGCCAGCAGTTTATCGGGGGGGGCGCACTCCTATAATTCACCCCTCCACTTT,CASSLSGGAHSYNSPLHF
TRBV28,NA,12,NA,TRBJ1-5,TGTGCCAGCAGCCGTTATAATCAGCCCCAGCATTTT,CASSRYNQPQHF
TRBV9,NA,16,TRBD2,TRBJ2-1,TGTGCCAGCAGCGTAGGGGGACTAGCGGGAGCTAATGAGCAGTTCTTC,CASSVGGLAGANEQFF
TRBV28,NA,17,NA,TRBJ1-3,TGTGCCAGCAGTTTTCACATGGTAGGGGGTTCAGGAAACACCATATATTTT,CASSFHMVGGSGNTIYF
TRBV5-4,NA,15,NA,TRBJ2-4,TGTGCCAGCAGCCCCGGTGGCCAAGCCAAAAACATTCAGTACTTC,CASSPGGQAKNIQYF
TRBV7-9,NA,14,NA,TRBJ2-2,TGTGGACACCGGGGGCAATTAAACACCGGGGAGCTGTTTTTT,CGHRGQLNTGELFF
TRBV11-2,once,13,NA,TRBJ2-7,TGTGCCAGCAGCTGGGGCGGGACCTACGAGCAGTACTTC,CASSWGGTYEQYF
TRBV10-3,NA,16,TRBD1,TRBJ2-1,TGTGCCATCAGTGAGTCGAGGGGGACAGGGGTTAATGAGCAGTTCTTC,CAISESRGTGVNEQFF
TRBV6-5,NA,12,TRBD1,TRBJ1-1,TGTGCCAGGACAGGGGGTGATACTGAAGCTTTCTTT,CARTGGDTEAFF
TRBV4-2,NA,16,NA,TRBJ1-1,TGTGCCAGCAGCCCCGGAGACCCCGTGATGAACACTGAAGCTTTCTTT,CASSPGDPVMNTEAFF
TRBV4-3,NA,15,NA,TRBJ2-2,TGCGCCAGCAGCCAAGATCGAATGGTGGTGCAGGAGCTGTTTTTT,CASSQDRMVVQELFF
TRBV5-1,NA,16,TRBD2,TRBJ2-5,TGCGCCAGCAGCTTGGTTACAAGCGGGGGACAAGAGACCCAGTACTTC,CASSLVTSGGQETQYF
TRBV28,NA,14,NA,TRBJ2-7,TGTGCCAGCAGTTACGGGAGTGGGGATTACGAGCAGTACTTC,CASSYGSGDYEQYF
TRBV7-9,few,14,NA,TRBJ2-5,TGTGCCAGCAGTCTTGGTGGGGGCCAAGAGACCCAGTACTTC,CASSLGGGQETQYF
TRBV15,NA,14,NA,TRBJ1-5,TGTGCCACCAGCAGAGGACAGGAAAATCAGCCCCAGCATTTT,CATSRGQENQPQHF
TRBV2,once,15,NA,TRBJ1-1,TGTGCCAGCAGACAAGATGGACGGCCGAACACTGAAGCTTTCTTT,CASRQDGRPNTEAFF
TRBV28,NA,13,NA,TRBJ1-1,TGTGCCAGCAGAGTGGAGGGGCGCACTGAAGCTTTCTTT,CASRVEGRTEAFF
TRBV25-1,few,14,NA,TRBJ1-3,TGTGCCAGCAGTGACTCTCGGTCTGGAAACACCATATATTTT,CASSDSRSGNTIYF
TRBV5-1,NA,12,NA,TRBJ1-6,TGCGCCAATACGACGGATAATTCACCCCTCCACTTT,CANTTDNSPLHF
TRBV5-5,NA,11,NA,TRBJ1-2,TGTGCCAGCAGCCCTAATTGGGTTCACACCTTC,CASSPNWVHTF
TRBV5-1,NA,16,NA,TRBJ2-6,TGCGCCAGCAGCTTGGAATTGACAGCTGGGGCCAACGTCCTGACTTTC,CASSLELTAGANVLTF
TRBV30,NA,13,NA,TRBJ2-3,TGTGCCTGGATACCGGGACATCGTTTTACGCAGTATTTT,CAWIPGHRFTQYF
TRBV28,NA,15,NA,TRBJ2-6,TGTGCCAGCAGTTTATACGGCTCTGGGGCCAACGTCCTGACTTTC,CASSLYGSGANVLTF
TRBV9,few,14,TRBD1,TRBJ1-2,TGTGCCAGCAGCGCCCAGGGGGATCTAGGGGGCTACACCTTC,CASSAQGDLGGYTF
TRBV5-5,NA,12,NA,TRBJ2-1,TGTGCCAGCAGCTGGGGAAACAATGAGCAGTTCTTC,CASSWGNNEQFF
TRBV9,NA,13,NA,TRBJ1-1,TGTGCCAGCAGCGTAGAGATCTACACTGAAGCTTTCTTT,CASSVEIYTEAFF
TRBV6-2/TRBV6-3,NA,11,NA,TRBJ1-2,TGTGCCAGCAGCAATAACTATGGCTACACCTTC,CASSNNYGYTF
TRBV7-8,NA,14,NA,TRBJ1-3,TGTGCCAGCAGCCCCCGACAGACTGGAAACACCATATATTTT,CASSPRQTGNTIYF
TRBV29-1,NA,13,NA,TRBJ2-2,TGCAGCGTTGAAGATGTCAGGACCGGGGAGCTGTTTTTT,CSVEDVRTGELFF
TRBV5-6,NA,18,NA,TRBJ2-1,TGTGCCAGCAGCCCCACCGCAACTCGGGTGGTGTCATATAATGAGCAGTTCTTC,CASSPTATRVVSYNEQFF